This passage covers 9 T cell receptor beta chains from one sample sequenced in a study of T-cell memory formation after mild COVID-19. TCRdb re-analysed the 5' RACE reads in MiXCR, keeping a single row per CDR3 protein. The sample has fewer than 250,000 distinct CDR3 sequences; around 16% are singletons. Source material: PBMCs or a T cell subset sorted from them (not recorded which). The origin of the receptors is an adult woman who had mild COVID-19 (a few samples of this study predate the infection). Cell type and time point are not known.

This clonotype was counted only a few times. The chain employs TRBV6-1 and TRBJ1-4; D ambiguous. The CDR3 has 10 residues. V lost 8 bases and J lost 5, with 3 bases in between. CDR1 MNHNS and CDR2 SASEGT come from the germline V gene. The CDR3, as DNA: TGTGCCAGCCTGAATGAAAAACTGTTTTTT. Translating gives CASLNEKLFF.

The table lists this clonotype with many counts. The chain combines TRBV29-1 with TRBJ1-2; the D gene is possibly TRBD1 (5 bases). CDR1 is SQVTM and CDR2 is ANQGSEA in the germline V gene. CDR3 length: 12 amino acids. CDR3 in DNA: TGCGTCTCCCGTGGGACGAACTATGGCTACACCTTC. Translation gives CVSRGTNYGYTF. Full variable domain (outside the CDR3, taken from reference TRBV29-1 and TRBJ1-2): SAVISQKPSRDICQRGTSLTIQCQVDSQVTMMFWYRQQPGQSLTLIATANQGSEATYESGFVIDKFPISRPNLTFSTLTVSNMSPEDSSIYLCVSRGTNYGYTFGSGTRLTVV.

V and J are TRBV7-8 and TRBJ1-5, with 9 bases aligning to TRBD1. The J segment lost 0 bases and the V segment lost 3 bases, leaving 3 bases of the junction unmatched. Germline V gene lookup returns CDR1 SGHVS and CDR2 FQNEAQ. There are 16 residues in the CDR3. The CDR3 loop is CASSFATGGSNQPQHF. Here the CDR3 DNA reads TGTGCCAGCAGCTTCGCGACAGGGGGTAGCAATCAGCCCCAGCATTTT. Based on the CDR3 plus reference TRBV7-8 and TRBJ1-5, the full variable domain is GAGVSQSPRYKVAKRGQDVALRCDPISGHVSLFWYQQALGQGPEFLTYFQNEAQLDKSGLPSDRFFAERPEGSVSTLKIQRTQQEDSAVYLCASSFATGGSNQPQHFGDGTRLSIL.

This clonotype was counted between two and nine times. The chain carries TRBV12-3 or TRBV12-4 and TRBJ2-3; 7 bases map to TRBD2. The CDR3 consists of 14 residues. The J segment lost 6 bases and the V segment lost 3 bases, leaving 6 bases of the junction unmatched. CDR3 sequence: CASSLEGRGDTQYF. As DNA, the CDR3 is TGTGCCAGCAGTTTGGAGGGGAGGGGCGATACGCAGTATTTT.

This chain links TRBV20-1 with TRBJ1-1; maybe TRBD1 (5 bases). CDR3 length: 13 residues. The germline gives CDR1 DFQATT, CDR2 SNEGSKA (reference sequence). Trimming took 5 bases from V and 1 from J, leaving 11 bases between them. Written as DNA, the CDR3 is TGCAGTGCTTCTACGACAGCGAACACTGAAGCTTTCTTT. Residues: CSASTTANTEAFF.

J is TRBJ2-2 and V is TRBV5-6, with D uncertain. CDR1 is SGHDT, CDR2 YYEEEE, per germline. V was shortened by 5 bases and J by 7 bases, with 6 bases between the two germline ends. The CDR3 loop spans 11 amino acids. The CDR3 nucleotides are TGTGCCAGCAGGCACAGCGGGGAGCTGTTTTTT. As protein: CASRHSGELFF.

In this sample, this clonotype turned up many times. The chain uses TRBV7-2 and TRBJ2-1; 8 bases map to TRBD2. CDR3 size: 16 residues. The trim removed 4 bases at V and 1 base at J, leaving 6 bases unmatched. Germline V gene data show CDR1 as SGHTA and CDR2 as FQGNSA. CDR3 protein: CASSSQAGVSYNEQFF. DNA for the CDR3: TGTGCCAGCAGCTCCCAAGCGGGAGTTTCCTACAATGAGCAGTTCTTC.

The CDR3 sequence is CASSFSKSYGYTF. CDR3 DNA sequence: TGTGCCAGCAGCTTCTCTAAGTCATATGGCTACACCTTC. V usage is TRBV3-1 and J usage is TRBJ1-2; D gene unclear. Deletions cut 5 bases from V and 5 bases from J, with 12 bases between. This CDR3 is 13 amino acids long. Per the germline V gene, CDR1 is LGHDT and CDR2 is YNNKEL (reference sequence).

This chain uses TRBV30 with TRBJ2-3, with TRBD2 identical over 10 bases. Trimming removed 4 bases from V and 0 bases from J; junction bases left unmatched: 4. The CDR3 covers 15 residues. The germline V gene encodes CDR1 GTSNPN and CDR2 SVGIG (reference sequence). The CDR3 reads CAWTSGGLSTDTQYF. CDR3 nucleotide sequence: TGTGCCTGGACTAGCGGGGGCCTTAGCACAGATACGCAGTATTTT.